The 24 T cell receptor beta chains below all came from one sample that was sequenced in a study of neurological immune-mediated disorders. One entry per CDR3 protein results from TCRdb running MiXCR on the 5' RACE reads. The sample has approximately 30,000 distinct CDR3 sequences; more than 6.5% are singletons. Sequenced sample: PBMCs. The receptors come from a woman aged 50 to 60 in good health.

This clonotype was counted only a few times. The CDR3 nucleotides are TGTGCCAGCAGCCAAGTAAGGTTCGACGAGCAGTACTTC. Translating gives CASSQVRFDEQYF. V is TRBV3-1 and J is TRBJ2-7; D is unresolved. CDR1 and CDR2 (germline): LGHDT, YNNKEL (reference sequence). The V end lost 1 base, the J end lost 5 bases, and 9 bases lay between the germline ends. The length of the CDR3 is 13 residues.

This clonotype was counted ten times or more. The CDR3: CASSLGVIFKMTPDTQYF. The CDR3 region has the DNA TGCGCCAGCAGCTTGGGTGTTATCTTTAAAATGACTCCAGATACGCAGTATTTT. The chain uses TRBV5-1 and TRBJ2-3; D is uncertain. The CDR3 length is 18 residues. V gave up 0 bases and J gave up 4 bases, with 21 bases separating them. CDR1 is SGHRS and CDR2 is YFSETQ in the germline V gene.

Written as DNA, the CDR3 is TGCAGTACTAAACGGGGGGGGAACTACGAGCAGTACTTC. The encoded protein is CSTKRGGNYEQYF. The chain uses TRBV20-1 and TRBJ2-7, with TRBD2 matching 8 bases. Trimming took 8 bases from V and 3 from J; bases not matched to a gene: 9. Germline-derived CDR1 and CDR2 are DFQATT and SNEGSKA (reference sequence). The CDR3 has 13 amino acids.

This clonotype was counted many times. The chain employs TRBV3-1 and TRBJ2-1; maybe TRBD2 (6 bases). V was pared by 4 bases and J by 4 bases, with 11 bases between. CDR1 and CDR2 (germline): LGHDT, YNNKEL (reference sequence). The CDR3 contains 14 residues. The CDR3 DNA follows: TGTGCCAGCAGCCGGAGGGACTGGTACAATGAGCAGTTCTTC. This gives the protein CASSRRDWYNEQFF.

Ten or more counts support this clonotype. In nucleotides, the CDR3 is TGCGCCAGCAGCACCGGACAGGGGGGAACCTACGAGCAGTACTTC. As protein: CASSTGQGGTYEQYF. The V call is TRBV5-1, the J call TRBJ2-7; TRBD1 aligns across 10 bases. V shed 4 bases, J shed 2 bases, and the junction held 6 bases outside the gene matches. Germline CDR1 SGHRS, CDR2 YFSETQ. This CDR3 is 15 amino acids long. The variable domain in full, with the rest retrieved from reference TRBV5-1 and TRBJ2-7, is KAGVTQTPRYLIKTRGQQVTLSCSPISGHRSVSWYQQTPGQGLQFLFEYFSETQRNKGNFPGRFSGRQFSNSRSEMNVSTLELGDSALYLCASSTGQGGTYEQYFGPGTRLTVT.

This sequence joins TRBV30 and TRBJ2-1; maybe TRBD2 (6 bases). Germline V gives CDR1 GTSNPN, CDR2 SVGIG (reference sequence). Deletions cut 1 base from V and 6 bases from J, with 22 bases between. The CDR3 contains 17 residues. This CDR3 is CAWSAFQMRWGVNEQFF. In nucleotides, the CDR3 is TGTGCCTGGAGTGCCTTTCAAATGCGTTGGGGGGTCAATGAGCAGTTCTTC.

The chain couples TRBV19 to TRBJ1-6, with D perhaps matching TRBD1 (6 bases). Trimming pared 2 bases from V and 9 bases from J, leaving 17 bases between. Germline V CDR1 and CDR2: LNHDA, SQIVND (reference sequence). The CDR3 covers 16 residues. DNA for the CDR3: TGTGCCAGTAGTATATTTACCGGGTCCAGGGGTTCACCCCTCCACTTT. It encodes CASSIFTGSRGSPLHF.

There are many counts of this clonotype. This chain joins TRBV12-5 and TRBJ2-1; the D gene is possibly TRBD1 (6 bases). Germline CDR1 and CDR2: LGHNT and FRNRAP. CDR3 length equals 14 residues. The V gene lost 3 bases and the J gene lost 4 bases, with 10 bases spanning the gap. DNA for the CDR3: TGTGCTAGTGGTTTAGAACAGGGATACAATGAGCAGTTCTTC. It yields the protein CASGLEQGYNEQFF. The full variable domain, completed using reference TRBV12-5 and TRBJ2-1, is DARVTQTPRHKVTEMGQEVTMRCQPILGHNTVFWYRQTMMQGLELLAYFRNRAPLDDSGMPKDRFSAEMPDATLATLKIQPSEPRDSAVYFCASGLEQGYNEQFFGPGTRLTVL.

This clonotype was picked up many times. J is TRBJ2-1 and V is TRBV20-1; D uncertain. Germline V CDR1 and CDR2: DFQATT, SNEGSKA (reference sequence). CDR3 length: 14 amino acids. The V and J ends lost 0 bases and 9 bases respectively, with 15 bases between them. The CDR3 loop reads CSARDPTQLGEQFF. Here the CDR3 DNA reads TGCAGTGCTAGAGATCCTACCCAGCTTGGTGAGCAGTTCTTC.

This clonotype was detected many times. The genes are TRBV20-1 and TRBJ2-5; D is unclear. V was cut by 1 base and J by 5 bases, with 8 bases left in between. CDR1 is DFQATT, CDR2 SNEGSKA, per germline (reference sequence). The CDR3 consists of 12 residues. The CDR3 loop reads CSARVRAETQYF. The CDR3 nucleotides read TGCAGTGCTAGAGTACGGGCGGAGACCCAGTACTTC.

V gene TRBV29-1 combines with J gene TRBJ2-5; 10 bases align to TRBD2. Germline V lookup: CDR1 SQVTM, CDR2 ANQGSEA. The CDR3 length is 13 residues. The V gene end was trimmed by 7 bases and the J gene end by 4 bases; junction bases not matched to a gene: 6. CDR3 amino acids: CSADIAGGETQYF. For the CDR3, the DNA is TGCAGCGCGGACATAGCGGGAGGAGAGACCCAGTACTTC.

This clonotype was detected ten times or more. The genes are TRBV6-5 and TRBJ2-7; 8 nucleotides agree with TRBD2. V shed 5 bases and J 3 bases; nucleotides not matched to a gene: 6. The CDR3 runs to 14 residues. The germline V gene has CDR1 MNHEY and CDR2 SVGAGI. The CDR3, as DNA: TGTGCCAGCAGTAACAAGCGGGAGAACTACGAGCAGTACTTC. Amino acids: CASSNKRENYEQYF.

In its sample, this clonotype was seen many times. In DNA form, the CDR3 reads TGTGCCAGCAGCCAAGATTTTGGACACCAGAATTCACCCCTCCACTTT. It is translated as CASSQDFGHQNSPLHF. V usage is TRBV3-1 and J usage is TRBJ1-6; D perhaps matches TRBD1 (5 bases). Trimming cost V 0 bases and J 7 bases, with 13 bases left between them. This CDR3 is built from 16 residues. The V gene's germline CDR1 is LGHDT and CDR2 YNNKEL (reference sequence).

This clonotype was found many times. The V and J genes are TRBV6-6 and TRBJ2-5; 8 bases are a match to TRBD1. V gave up 6 bases and J gave up 9 bases; unmatched junction bases: 21. The germline V gene has CDR1 MNHNY and CDR2 SVGAGI (reference sequence). There are 17 residues in the CDR3. The chain's CDR3 is CASSYLSGGALAQAQYF. The CDR3 DNA follows: TGTGCCAGCAGCTACCTTTCAGGGGGCGCCCTCGCCCAGGCCCAGTACTTC.

This clonotype came up many times. The J gene is TRBJ2-1, the V gene TRBV10-3; 15 positions match TRBD2. The CDR3 consists of 18 residues. V dropped 8 bases and J dropped 2; count of bases not matched to a gene: 10. The germline V gene encodes CDR1 ENHRY and CDR2 SYGVKD. CDR3 bases: TGTGCCATCGGAAAGGGACTAGCGGGGGGAAACACCTACAATGAGCAGTTCTTC. Encoded protein: CAIGKGLAGGNTYNEQFF.

In this sample, this clonotype turned up many times. The chain employs TRBV7-2 and TRBJ2-7; the D gene is possibly TRBD2 (5 bases). V was clipped by 2 bases and J by 2 bases, with 13 bases between them. This CDR3 spans 15 amino acids. Germline V CDR1 and CDR2: SGHTA, FQGNSA. CDR3 amino acids: CASSLQRTLAYEQYF. CDR3 bases: TGTGCCAGCAGCTTACAGCGGACTCTCGCCTACGAGCAGTACTTC.

The table lists this clonotype with many counts. The V call is TRBV6-2 or TRBV6-3, the J call TRBJ1-4, with D uncertain. The V end lost 0 bases, the J end lost 5 bases, and 4 bases lay between the germline ends. The CDR3 runs 13 residues. The V gene's germline CDR1 is MNHEY and CDR2 SVGEGT. CDR3 coding DNA: TGTGCCAGCAGTTACTCCGGGAATGAAAAACTGTTTTTT. Protein: CASSYSGNEKLFF.

This clonotype was counted at least ten times. The chain recombines TRBV3-1 with TRBJ1-5; weak D call: TRBD1 (5 bases). Trimming removed 1 base at V and 1 base at J, with 14 bases between. This CDR3 has 17 residues. The germline V gene encodes CDR1 LGHDT and CDR2 YNNKEL (reference sequence). The CDR3 loop is CASSQGGGDASNQPQHF. The DNA of the CDR3 is TGTGCCAGCAGCCAAGGTGGAGGGGACGCCAGCAATCAGCCCCAGCATTTT.

This clonotype was found many times. The chain has TRBV19 and TRBJ2-4, with D possibly matching TRBD1 (6 bases). Germline assignment: CDR1 LNHDA and CDR2 SQIVND (reference sequence). There are 15 residues in the CDR3. V lost 6 bases to trimming and J lost 1 base, with 13 bases between them. CDR3 protein: CASSDRFGAKNIQYF. CDR3 DNA: TGTGCCAGTAGCGACAGGTTCGGGGCCAAAAACATTCAGTACTTC.

The rearrangement joins TRBV7-2 to TRBJ1-2; TRBD1 agrees at 7 bases. CDR1 and CDR2 (germline): SGHTA, FQGNSA. J was trimmed by 6 bases and V by 0 bases; bases with no gene match: 7. The CDR3 consists of 15 residues. CDR3 loop: CASSLAPGTVDGYTF. DNA for the CDR3: TGTGCCAGCAGCTTAGCCCCCGGGACAGTAGATGGCTACACCTTC.

This clonotype was seen many times. This rearrangement joins TRBV7-8 to TRBJ2-3; TRBD2 aligns across 9 bases. CDR1 and CDR2 (germline): SGHVS, FQNEAQ. The CDR3 is 15 amino acids. Germline trimming cut 0 bases from V and 4 bases from J; bases unmatched to any gene: 2. CDR3 sequence: CASSLASGGADTQYF. CDR3 sequence (DNA): TGTGCCAGCAGCTTAGCTAGCGGGGGAGCAGATACGCAGTATTTT.

This clonotype was seen many times. The V and J genes are TRBV20-1 and TRBJ1-6, with a weak D call TRBD1 (5 bases). The CDR3 sequence is 15 residues long. Germline CDR1 DFQATT, CDR2 SNEGSKA (reference sequence). Trimming removed 2 bases at V and 10 bases at J, with 18 bases between. CDR3 DNA sequence: TGCAGTGCTAGAATGGGGCCGCGGAGGAGCTCACCCCTCCACTTT. Its protein is CSARMGPRRSSPLHF.

The sample holds many counts of this clonotype. This chain uses TRBV6-5 with TRBJ2-3; D gene uncertain. The V and J ends lost 3 bases and 4 bases respectively, with 14 bases between them. This CDR3 comprises 15 residues. Germline values: CDR1 MNHEY, CDR2 SVGAGI. CDR3 amino acids: CASSYRKRSADTQYF. DNA for the CDR3: TGTGCCAGCAGTTATCGGAAGCGAAGCGCAGATACGCAGTATTTT.

There are many counts of this clonotype. The chain has TRBV24-1 and TRBJ1-5, with D unclear. There are 11 residues in the CDR3. Germline CDR1 is KGHDR and CDR2 is SFDVKD. Deletions cut 4 bases from V and 6 bases from J, with 3 bases between. The CDR3 is CATSDSQPQHF. The CDR3 region has the DNA TGTGCCACCAGTGACTCTCAGCCCCAGCATTTT.